The rows below give T cell receptor beta chains drawn from one sample of a study of cytomegalovirus exposure and HLA in healthy donors. Profiling relied on immunoSEQ multiplex PCR, and the TCRdb table lists in-frame clones only, not all of them. The sample includes 85,000 to 120,000 clones, 63% of them seen just once. Sequenced material: PBMCs. Receptors originate from a human donor in good health. CDR3s include the opening cysteine and the closing phenylalanine or tryptophan. The order of the fields is clone size, J gene, CDR3 length, V gene, D gene, CDR3 protein, CDR3 DNA. D genes are given only for firm matches. Rows may omit the clone size; those that give it use once, few, many or a size class.

. | TRBJ2-4 | 15 | TRBV2 | . | CASKSRGSSGYIQYF | TGTGCCAGCAAGTCCAGGGGTAGCTCGGGTTACATTCAGTACTTC
. | TRBJ2-3 | 16 | TRBV7-9 | TRBD2 | CASSLTGLVGPDTQYF | TGTGCCAGCAGCTTAACGGGACTAGTCGGGCCAGATACGCAGTATTTT
. | TRBJ2-7 | 17 | TRBV6-1 | . | CASSEIKVAGKRGEQYF | TGTGCCAGCAGTGAAATTAAGGTAGCGGGCAAAAGGGGGGAGCAGTACTTC
. | TRBJ2-7 | 14 | TRBV6-5 | TRBD1 | CASRPRDSSYEQYF | TGTGCCAGCAGGCCCCGGGACAGCTCCTACGAGCAGTACTTC
. | TRBJ2-5 | 14 | TRBV7-9 | . | CASSSGLLRETQYF | TGTGCCAGCAGCTCAGGCCTCTTACGGGAGACCCAGTACTTC
. | TRBJ1-1 | 14 | TRBV18 | . | CASSPRGAGTEAFF | TGTGCCAGCTCACCCAGGGGTGCAGGCACTGAAGCTTTCTTT
. | TRBJ2-7 | 15 | TRBV7-9 | . | CASSEQSAGALEQYF | TGTGCCAGCAGCGAACAGTCTGCAGGGGCGCTCGAGCAGTACTTC
. | TRBJ2-2 | 16 | TRBV9 | TRBD2 | CASSVTSGRTAGELFF | TGTGCCAGCAGCGTAACTAGCGGGAGGACGGCCGGGGAGCTGTTTTTT
. | TRBJ2-3 | 13 | TRBV6-4 | . | CASSRQSTDTQYF | TGTGCCAGCAGTCGCCAGAGCACAGATACGCAGTATTTT
. | TRBJ1-1 | 11 | TRBV6-1 | . | CASKWRDEAFF | TGTGCCAGCAAGTGGAGAGATGAAGCTTTCTTT
few | TRBJ2-7 | 14 | TRBV29-1 | . | CSVKGGGSFYEQYF | TGCAGCGTTAAGGGGGGCGGGAGTTTTTACGAGCAGTACTTC
. | TRBJ2-7 | 14 | TRBV6-6 | TRBD1 | CASRETGGRGEQYF | TGTGCCAGCAGGGAGACAGGGGGTCGCGGCGAGCAGTACTTC
once | TRBJ2-7 | 16 | TRBV4-1 | TRBD2 | CASSQGLAGGGNEQYF | TGCGCCAGCAGCCAAGGACTAGCGGGAGGTGGGAACGAGCAGTACTTC